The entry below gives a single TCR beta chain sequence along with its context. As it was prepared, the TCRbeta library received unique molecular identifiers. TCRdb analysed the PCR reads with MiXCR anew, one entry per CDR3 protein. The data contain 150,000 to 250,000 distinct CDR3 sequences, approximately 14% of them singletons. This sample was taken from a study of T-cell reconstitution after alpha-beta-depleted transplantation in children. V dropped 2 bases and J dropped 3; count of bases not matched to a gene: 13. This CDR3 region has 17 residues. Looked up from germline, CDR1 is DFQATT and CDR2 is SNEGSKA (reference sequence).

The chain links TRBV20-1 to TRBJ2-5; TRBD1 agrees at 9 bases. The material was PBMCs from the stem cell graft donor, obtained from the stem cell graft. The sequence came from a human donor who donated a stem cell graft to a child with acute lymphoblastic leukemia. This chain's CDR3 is CSARRTGATTIKETQYF. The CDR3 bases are TGCAGTGCTAGAAGGACAGGGGCGACTACCATAAAAGAGACCCAGTACTTC.